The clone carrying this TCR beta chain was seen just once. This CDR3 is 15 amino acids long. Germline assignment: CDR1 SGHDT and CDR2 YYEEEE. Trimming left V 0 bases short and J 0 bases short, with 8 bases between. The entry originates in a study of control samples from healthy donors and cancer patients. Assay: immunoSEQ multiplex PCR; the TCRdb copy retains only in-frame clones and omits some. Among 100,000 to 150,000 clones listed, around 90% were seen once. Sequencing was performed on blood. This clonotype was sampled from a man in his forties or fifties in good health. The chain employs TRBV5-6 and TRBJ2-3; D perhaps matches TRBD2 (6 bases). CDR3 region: CASSLAGGSTDTQYF. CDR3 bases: TGTGCCAGCAGCTTGGCTGGGGGGAGCACAGATACGCAGTATTTT. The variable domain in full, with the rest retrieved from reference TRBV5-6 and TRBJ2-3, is DAGVTQSPTHLIKTRGQQVTLRCSPKSGHDTVSWYQQALGQGPQFIFQYYEEEERQRGNFPDRFSGHQFPNYSSELNVNALLLGDSALYLCASSLAGGSTDTQYFGPGTRLTVL.